This T cell receptor beta chain was profiled in a study of blood T cell repertoires in COVID-19. Here immunoSEQ multiplex PCR was the method, and the copy in TCRdb shows in-frame clones only, minus some. The repertoire includes about 210,000 clones, about 86% of them detected once, and roughly 3.8% sits in the top ten. This clone has more than one count but fewer than ten. V shed 4 bases, J shed 6 bases, and the junction held 6 bases outside the gene matches. Per the germline V gene, CDR1 is SNHLY and CDR2 is FYNNEI. The CDR3 spans 14 residues. The chain links TRBV2 to TRBJ2-7, with 10 bases identical to TRBD1. This receptor was obtained from a woman aged 35 to 49 with acute COVID-19. Specimen: PBMCs or T cells enriched from blood (not recorded which). This chain's CDR3 is CASSVETGGSEQYF. The CDR3 DNA follows: TGTGCCAGCAGTGTTGAGACAGGGGGCTCCGAGCAGTACTTC.